This TCR beta chain was obtained from a study of OX40 agonist ivuxolimab in advanced cancers. Notes on the study in general: Relative to CD4+ cells, CD8+ T cells on average had more expanded clones.

The protocol was immunoSEQ multiplex PCR, while the TCRdb copy is restricted to in-frame clones and leaves out a portion. Of tens of thousands of clones in the sample, approximately 85% were seen once. This CDR3 has 15 residues. The J segment lost 7 bases and the V segment lost 1 base, leaving 2 bases of the junction unmatched. From germline, CDR1 is SGHTA and CDR2 FQGTGA. Details on this clone: Its antigen is currently unknown.

Sequencing used CD4+ or CD8+ T cells sorted from blood, obtained in a trial of the OX40 agonist ivuxolimab. The sequence was collected from an adult with an advanced solid tumor such as melanoma, head and neck, liver or kidney cancer. The genes are TRBV7-3 and TRBJ2-1, with 12 bases identical to TRBD2. DNA for the CDR3: TGTGCCAGCAGCTTAAGCCTAGCGGGGGGGAATGAGCAGTTCTTC. As protein: CASSLSLAGGNEQFF.